This entry is about one TCR beta chain. Its antigen remains unidentified. The V gene lost 2 bases and the J gene lost 4 bases, with 20 bases spanning the gap. The germline V gene encodes CDR1 DFQATT and CDR2 SNEGSKA (reference sequence). The CDR3 spans 16 residues. The data are from a study of identical twins. Study-wide points: Out-of-frame alpha sequences common to twins were enriched for low generation probability. Models, which agreed with sharing between unrelated individuals, nonetheless underestimated the out-of-frame TCR alpha sharing seen in monozygotic twins.

Template switching added a universal primer site, and cDNA bore unique molecular identifiers. TCRdb passed the 5' RACE reads through MiXCR, listing each CDR3 protein once. The sample has around 250,000 distinct CDR3 sequences, about 12% seen once. These data also formed part of another study, on yellow fever vaccine responses in identical twins.

The receptor comes from a woman under 30 in good health. Sequencing used memory (CD45RO+) T cells sorted from blood. The chain combines TRBV20-1 with TRBJ1-1; D unresolved. CDR3 nucleotide sequence: TGCAGTGCTAGACCGATAGCGCCTGTTTTTGGCACTGAAGCTTTCTTT. This codes for CSARPIAPVFGTEAFF.